This TCR beta chain was sequenced in a study of blood T cells in healthy people across ages. Broader study findings: When set beside aged donors, long-lived donors presented more naive CD4+ cells and higher diversity.

Drawn from each donor were 7.5 to 10 milliliters of peripheral blood. The sample holds a few counts of this clonotype. The antigen remains unidentified. It was with a sample-barcoded 5' primer and a J-beta primer mix that a second PCR of roughly 7 to 12 cycles was run. Carrying 12 random nucleotides, a template-switch adaptor labeled each individual cDNA molecule. TCRdb fed the 5' RACE reads into MiXCR, producing one record per CDR3 protein. The sample consists of roughly 2 million distinct CDR3 sequences, approximately 50% of them appearing once. The sample comprised blood. This clonotype originated in a woman in her thirties or forties in good health.

The chain's CDR3 is CASSQPDRLQETQYF. CDR3 DNA sequence: TGCGCCAGCAGCCAGCCCGACAGGCTCCAAGAGACCCAGTACTTC. The genes are TRBV4-1 and TRBJ2-5, with a possible D match to TRBD1 (6 bases). The V gene lost 3 bases and the J gene lost 1 base, with 12 bases spanning the gap. Germline-derived CDR1 and CDR2 are MGHRA and YSYEKL. The CDR3 loop spans 15 amino acids.